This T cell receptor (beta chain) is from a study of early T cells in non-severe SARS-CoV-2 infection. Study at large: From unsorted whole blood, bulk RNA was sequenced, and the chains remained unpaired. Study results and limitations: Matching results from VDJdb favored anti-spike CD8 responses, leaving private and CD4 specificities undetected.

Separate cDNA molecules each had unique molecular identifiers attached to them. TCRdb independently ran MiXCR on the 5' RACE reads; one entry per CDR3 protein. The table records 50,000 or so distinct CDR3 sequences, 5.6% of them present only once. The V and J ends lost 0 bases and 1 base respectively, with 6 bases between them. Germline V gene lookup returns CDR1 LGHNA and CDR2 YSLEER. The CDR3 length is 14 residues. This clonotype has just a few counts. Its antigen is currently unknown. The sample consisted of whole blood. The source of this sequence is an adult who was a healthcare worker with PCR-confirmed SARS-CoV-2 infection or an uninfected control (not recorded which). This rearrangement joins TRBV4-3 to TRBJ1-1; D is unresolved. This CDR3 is CASSQDPWNTEAFF. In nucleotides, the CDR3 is TGCGCCAGCAGCCAAGACCCTTGGAACACTGAAGCTTTCTTT.